This entry features one T cell receptor (beta chain) sequence. The data were taken from a study of blood T cell repertoires in COVID-19. Study at large: The samples span acute and convalescent COVID-19 from the United States, Italy and Spain. Sample material is recorded as cDNA or gDNA derived from T cells, B-cell-depleted T cells, or PBMCs.

Authors' methods: Amplification of reference gene primers was used by the study to estimate nucleated cell counts. Only in-frame clones appear in the TCRdb table, and some are missing; sequencing was by immunoSEQ multiplex PCR. V and J calls and clone size are those listed in that table; D and trimming were worked out from the DNA. The sample consists of under 250,000 clones, under 90% of them appearing once. This sequence was found in a man aged 55 to 69 who had recovered from COVID-19. Material for sequencing was peripheral blood.

The DNA for the CDR3 is TGTGCCATCGCAGCGGGGGCGAACATTCAGTACTTC. Translated, it gives CAIAAGANIQYF. The chain employs TRBV10-3 and TRBJ2-4, with 8 nucleotides matching TRBD2. The CDR3 consists of 12 residues. CDR1 is ENHRY, CDR2 SYGVKD, per germline. The trim removed 8 bases at V and 7 bases at J, leaving 4 bases unmatched.